The 30 T cell receptor beta chains below come from one sample, sequenced in a study of T cells in women clearing cervical HPV infection. Sequencing used immunoSEQ multiplex PCR; TCRdb keeps in-frame clones, though not all of them. Its clone listing holds nearly 35,000 clones. The sample comprised blood buffy coat. These receptors came from a woman between 18 and 75 years old with a cervical HPV16 infection that either progressed to CIN3+ or cleared (not recorded which).

As for this clone: The read falls 3 residues short of the CDR3 end, and the missing part is taken from the germline J gene. This rearrangement joins TRBV11-3 to TRBJ2-5; D uncertain. There are 13 residues in the CDR3. The V end lost 5 bases, the J end lost 5 bases, and 12 bases lay between the germline ends. CDR1 is SGHNT, CDR2 YENEEA, per germline. The CDR3 region is CASSPRIRETQYF. CDR3 DNA, as far as it was read: TGTGCCAGCAGCCCCCGAATCCGGGAGACC.

As for this clone: The DNA ends 3 residues before the CDR3 does, and the rest of the CDR3 is filled in from the germline J gene. The V call is TRBV7-9, the J call TRBJ2-1; TRBD2 aligns across 13 bases. The CDR3 loop spans 15 amino acids. V lost 3 bases and J lost 6; bases outside the gene matches: 2. The germline V gene has CDR1 SEHNR and CDR2 FQNEAQ (reference sequence). CDR3 loop: CASSFTSGGVNEQFF. CDR3 DNA (partial): TGTGCCAGCAGCTTTACTAGCGGGGGGGTCAATGAG.

CDR3 bases read: TGCAGCGTTGGGGGAGGGGACAATCAGCCC. This translates into CSVGGGDNQP. In full, the CDR3 is CSVGGGDNQPQHF. The rearrangement links TRBV29-1 to TRBJ1-5; D is possibly TRBD1 (5 bases). Sequencing ends 3 residues short of the CDR3 end; the germline J gene provides the rest. This CDR3 contains 13 residues. Germline assignment: CDR1 SQVTM and CDR2 ANQGSEA. Trimming stripped 4 bases from V and 3 bases from J, with 10 bases between.

Note on this clone: Read data end 3 residues before the CDR3 end; the end is taken from the germline J gene. The J gene is TRBJ2-3, the V gene TRBV6-1; 10 nucleotides line up with TRBD1. The CDR3 contains 16 residues. Germline CDR1 MNHNS, CDR2 SASEGT. CDR3: CASSAWTGGGQETQYF. CDR3 bases read: TGTGCCAGCAGTGCTTGGACAGGGGGAGGACAAGAGACG.

Comment on this clone: Germline and junction disagree at one end, which may indicate a read error. The CDR3 extends 3 residues past the end of the read, so its final part is completed from the germline J gene. The same CDR3 is also encoded by other DNA sequences in this sample. This chain connects TRBV7-9 to TRBJ1-3; the D is unclear. CDR1 SEHNR and CDR2 FQNEAQ come from the germline V gene (reference sequence). This CDR3 contains 15 residues. The CDR3 spells CASIEGLSSGNTIYF. Incomplete CDR3 DNA: TGTGCCAGCATCGAAGGACTGAGCTCTGGAAACACT.

For this clone: The CDR3 goes on 3 residues after the read ends, and that part is filled in from the germline J gene. The chain has TRBV2 and TRBJ2-3, with TRBD2 matching 12 bases. The CDR3 has 17 residues. The germline V gene has CDR1 SNHLY and CDR2 FYNNEI. This chain's CDR3 is CASSEGWASGGEETQYF. The sequenced part of the CDR3 DNA is TGTGCCAGCAGTGAAGGTTGGGCTAGCGGGGGGGAGGAGACG.

Notes on this clone: With the read ending 3 residues before the CDR3 end, the germline J gene is used to fill in that end. The chain is built from TRBV30 and TRBJ2-2, with TRBD1 identical over 7 bases. CDR1 is GTSNPN and CDR2 is SVGIG in the germline V gene (reference sequence). The CDR3 spans 16 residues. The CDR3 bases that were read are TGTGCCTGGAGTGTACGGTTAGGGGGCAGGAATTCACCG. Its protein is CAWSVRLGGRNSP. The CDR3, in full, reads CAWSVRLGGRNSPLFF.

To note about this clone: Read sequence stops 3 residues before the CDR3 end, and the germline J gene provides the missing end. The chain recombines TRBV18 with TRBJ2-5; no definite D call. V lost 2 bases, J lost 3 bases, and 4 bases lay in between. Germline values: CDR1 KGHSH, CDR2 LQKENI. The CDR3 contains 12 residues. CDR3 bases read: TGTGCCAGCTCACCAGAGGAAGAGACC. Protein sequence: CASSPEEET. The CDR3 as a whole reads CASSPEEETQYF.

As concerns this clone: The read finishes 3 residues shy of the CDR3 end, and the germline J gene is used to complete it. The rearrangement joins TRBV28 to TRBJ2-1, with 15 bases identical to TRBD2. V lost 3 bases to trimming and J lost 9 bases; unmatched junction nucleotides: 3. Germline V CDR1 and CDR2: MDHEN, SYDVKM. There are 15 residues in the CDR3. The covered CDR3 bases are TGTGCCAGCAGTTTTACGGGACTAGCGGGAGGTGAG. Its translation: CASSFTGLAGGE. The entire CDR3 reads CASSFTGLAGGEQFF.

A word on this clone: The sequence runs out 3 residues before the end of the CDR3; the remainder is reconstructed from the germline J gene. The rearrangement uses TRBV2 and TRBJ2-5, with 9 nucleotides matching TRBD2. V lost 6 bases, J lost 0 bases, and 2 bases stayed unmatched. This CDR3 has 14 residues. The V gene's germline CDR1 is SNHLY and CDR2 FYNNEI. CDR3 residues: CASSGGRDQETQYF. CDR3 DNA, as far as it was read: TGTGCCAGCAGCGGCGGGAGGGACCAAGAGACC.

CDR3 sequence reads: CASSLRERAYEQYF. The sequenced CDR3 bases are TGTGCCAGCAGTCTCAGGGAGCGGGCCTACGAG. The chain recombines TRBV12-3 or TRBV12-4 with TRBJ2-7; possibly TRBD2 for D (6 bases). The read terminates 3 residues ahead of where the CDR3 ends, so the germline J gene completes it. V lost 5 bases and J lost 2, with 13 bases in between. The CDR3 extends over 14 amino acids.

A remark on this clone: Read sequence stops 3 residues before the CDR3 end, and the germline J gene provides the missing end. The chain carries TRBV20-1 and TRBJ2-3, with TRBD2 matching 8 bases. Germline V CDR1 and CDR2: DFQATT, SNEGSKA (reference sequence). The CDR3 contains 14 residues. Trimming at V came to 3 bases and at J to 2 bases, leaving 4 bases not matched to a gene. The CDR3 protein is CSASIAGSTDTQYF. The DNA read from the CDR3 is TGCAGTGCTAGTATAGCGGGGTCCACAGATACG.

With respect to this clone: The CDR3 goes on 3 residues after the read ends, and that part is filled in from the germline J gene. The gene calls are TRBV18 and TRBJ2-3; D may be TRBD2 (6 bases). The V gene's germline CDR1 is KGHSH and CDR2 LQKENI. The CDR3 has 15 amino acids. This chain's CDR3 is CASSPRPSAQETQYF. Incomplete CDR3 DNA: TGTGCCAGCTCACCACGCCCTAGCGCCCAAGAGACG.

Points on this clone: The CDR3 extends 3 residues past the end of the read, so its final part is completed from the germline J gene. This chain connects TRBV2 to TRBJ1-3, with a tentative D call TRBD1 (6 bases). The germline V gene encodes CDR1 SNHLY and CDR2 FYNNEI. The CDR3 loop spans 13 amino acids. V was cut by 8 bases and J by 0 bases, with 8 bases left in between. CDR3 DNA, as far as it was read: TGTGCCAGCGGACAGTACTCTGGAAACACC. Protein product: CASGQYSGNT. The whole CDR3 is CASGQYSGNTIYF.

In the case of this clone: The CDR3 is cut off 3 residues early in the read; its end comes from the germline J gene. This chain uses TRBV5-1 with TRBJ2-1, with a tentative D call TRBD1 (6 bases). This CDR3 region has 17 residues. The V gene lost 1 base and the J gene lost 4 bases, with 18 bases spanning the gap. Germline V gives CDR1 SGHRS, CDR2 YFSETQ. Partial CDR3 DNA: TGCGCCAGCAGCTTGAACCTCCAGGGGATTGGTTACAATGAG. This codes for CASSLNLQGIGYNE. The whole CDR3 sequence is CASSLNLQGIGYNEQFF.

The CDR3 reads CASGLAGDYEQYF. The part of the CDR3 DNA that was read is TGCGCCAGCGGACTAGCGGGAGACTACGAG. The chain recombines TRBV5-1 with TRBJ2-7; TRBD2 agrees at 13 bases. With the read ending 3 residues before the CDR3 end, the germline J gene is used to fill in that end. Trimming removed 7 bases from V and 3 bases from J; junction bases left unmatched: 1. Germline assignment: CDR1 SGHRS and CDR2 YFSETQ. CDR3 length equals 13 residues.

A note on this clone: The sequenced fragment ends 3 residues before the CDR3 boundary, so the rest is inferred from the germline J gene. The V gene is TRBV16, the J gene TRBJ1-3; D is possibly TRBD1 (5 bases). The CDR3 spans 17 residues. Germline V gene lookup returns CDR1 KGHSY and CDR2 FQNENV. V dropped 4 bases and J dropped 0 bases, with 16 bases sitting between them. The CDR3 here is CASSLFVGQHSGNTIYF. The CDR3 DNA, read in part, is TGTGCCAGCAGCCTCTTCGTGGGGCAGCACTCTGGAAACACC.

Comment on this clone: The read finishes 3 residues shy of the CDR3 end, and the germline J gene is used to complete it. The chain combines TRBV6-2 or TRBV6-3 with TRBJ1-6; 8 nucleotides align to TRBD1. From germline, CDR1 is MNHEY and CDR2 SVGEGT. The CDR3 loop spans 15 amino acids. With 6 bases clipped from V and 7 bases from J, the junction kept 8 bases outside the gene matches. The CDR3 loop is CASSQGAVWNSPLHF. The part of the CDR3 DNA that was read is TGTGCCAGCAGCCAGGGGGCGGTTTGGAATTCACCC.

The covered CDR3 bases are TGCAGTGCTAGAGACCCTAGCGGGAGGGCTGGCACAGATACG. Translation: CSARDPSGRAGTDT. The entire CDR3 sequence reads CSARDPSGRAGTDTQYF. J is TRBJ2-3 and V is TRBV20-1, with 12 nucleotides matching TRBD2. The read comes to an end 3 residues before the CDR3 does, leaving the germline J gene to fill in the end. After removal of 0 bases from V and 1 base from J, the junction contained 5 bases not matched to a gene. Per germline, CDR1 DFQATT and CDR2 SNEGSKA (reference sequence). The CDR3 is 17 amino acids.

As regards this clone: The CDR3 end falls 3 residues outside the read, so it is completed with the germline J gene. The chain recombines TRBV5-1 with TRBJ2-3, with a weak D call TRBD1 (5 bases). This CDR3 is 15 amino acids long. Germline V gene lookup returns CDR1 SGHRS and CDR2 YFSETQ. Trimming removed 2 bases from V and 2 bases from J, with 12 bases in between. CDR3 DNA, as far as it was read: TGCGCCAGCAGCTTAGGGGTTGGTGCCACAGATACG. Its translation: CASSLGVGATDT. The entire CDR3 is CASSLGVGATDTQYF.

A note on this clone: The DNA ends 3 residues before the CDR3 does, and the rest of the CDR3 is filled in from the germline J gene. The chain carries TRBV2 and TRBJ2-7, with D possibly matching TRBD1 (6 bases). Trimming took off 2 bases at V and 5 bases at J, with 16 bases between the two ends. Germline V gene lookup returns CDR1 SNHLY and CDR2 FYNNEI. The CDR3 spans 15 residues. The covered CDR3 bases are TGTGCCAGCAGTGAAACGAGGACAGCCCTAGACGAG. This sequence encodes CASSETRTALDE. The entire CDR3 is CASSETRTALDEQYF.

Note on this clone: The read stops 3 residues short of the end of the CDR3; the missing end is completed from the germline J gene. The chain couples TRBV6-2 or TRBV6-3 to TRBJ1-1, with D possibly TRBD1 on 6 matching bases. CDR3 length: 13 residues. Per germline, CDR1 MNHEY and CDR2 SVGEGT. V was clipped by 6 bases and J by 1 base, with 9 bases between them. CDR3 bases read: TGTGCCAGCAGATTGGGACAGAACACTGAA. This codes for CASRLGQNTE. The whole CDR3 sequence reads CASRLGQNTEAFF.

About this clone itself: The CDR3 extends 3 residues past the end of the read, so its final part is completed from the germline J gene. The V call is TRBV2, the J call TRBJ2-7; D not certain. V gave up 1 base and J gave up 2 bases, with 9 bases separating them. The CDR3 runs 14 residues. Germline V CDR1 and CDR2: SNHLY, FYNNEI. The sequenced part of the CDR3 DNA is TGTGCCAGCAGTGAAGAGGCAGAGACCTACGAG. It yields the protein CASSEEAETYE. The complete CDR3 sequence is CASSEEAETYEQYF.

Concerning this clone: The observed sequence ends 3 residues before the CDR3 terminus, with the missing tail filled in from the germline J gene. This chain joins TRBV5-1 and TRBJ1-4; possible D gene TRBD1, 6 bases. Germline CDR1 reads SGHRS; CDR2 reads YFSETQ. This CDR3 region has 15 residues. This CDR3 reads CASSLNRVNDSPLFF. CDR3 DNA (partial): TGCGCCAGCAGCTTGAACAGGGTAAACGATTCACCA.

As regards this clone: From the germline J gene comes the end of the CDR3, since the read stops 3 residues before it. The chain uses TRBV7-9 and TRBJ1-2; the D gene is possibly TRBD1 (5 bases). The CDR3 covers 13 residues. Per the germline V gene, CDR1 is SEHNR and CDR2 is FQNEAQ (reference sequence). CDR3 DNA (partial): TGTGCCAGCAGCTTAGCGGGACTAGATGAC. It yields the protein CASSLAGLDD. The whole CDR3 protein reads CASSLAGLDDYTF.

Notes on this clone: The read stops 3 residues short of the end of the CDR3; the missing end is completed from the germline J gene. This chain connects TRBV5-1 to TRBJ2-3, with 7 bases matching TRBD1. The germline gives CDR1 SGHRS, CDR2 YFSETQ. This CDR3 region has 15 residues. V lost 4 bases and J lost 1; bases outside the gene matches: 6. The part of the CDR3 DNA that was read is TGCGCCAGCAGCCTGGATGGACAGGGCACAGATACG. Translating gives CASSLDGQGTDT. The entire CDR3 sequence reads CASSLDGQGTDTQYF.

Points on this clone: The sequenced fragment ends 3 residues before the CDR3 boundary, so the rest is inferred from the germline J gene. The V and J genes are TRBV20-1 and TRBJ1-5; maybe TRBD1 (6 bases). Trimming removed 2 bases from V and 0 bases from J, with 8 bases in between. CDR3 size: 14 residues. Looked up from germline, CDR1 is DFQATT and CDR2 is SNEGSKA (reference sequence). The part of the CDR3 DNA that was read is TGCAGTGCTAGACAACAGGGTAGCAATCAGCCC. Encoded protein: CSARQQGSNQP. The whole CDR3 reads CSARQQGSNQPQHF.

About this clone itself: The DNA ends 3 residues before the CDR3 does, and the rest of the CDR3 is filled in from the germline J gene. The rearrangement links TRBV5-1 to TRBJ2-1, with TRBD2 matching over 12 bases. Germline-derived CDR1 and CDR2 are SGHRS and YFSETQ. J gave up 9 bases and V 0 bases, and 10 bases lay outside the gene matches. There are 17 residues in the CDR3. The CDR3 region is CASSLALRTSGTAEQFF. The sequenced CDR3 bases are TGCGCCAGCAGCTTGGCCCTTAGGACTAGCGGGACGGCTGAG.

About this clone: The read ends 3 residues before the CDR3 terminus; that terminus is restored from the germline J gene. The chain recombines TRBV18 with TRBJ2-7; 7 bases line up with TRBD1. V shed 3 bases, J shed 0 bases, and the junction held 2 bases outside the gene matches. The CDR3 totals 14 residues. Germline V lookup: CDR1 KGHSH, CDR2 LQKENI. CDR3 amino acids: CASSPGQSSYEQYF. Incomplete CDR3 DNA: TGTGCCAGCTCACCGGGACAGAGCTCCTACGAG. Supplemented by reference TRBV18 and TRBJ2-7, the full variable domain reads NAGVMQNPRHLVRRRGQEARLRCSPMKGHSHVYWYRQLPEEGLKFMVYLQKENIIDESGMPKERFSAEFPKEGPSILRIQQVVRGDSAAYFCASSPGQSSYEQYFGPGTRLTVT.

In regard to this clone: With the read ending 3 residues before the CDR3 end, the germline J gene is used to fill in that end. The V call is TRBV5-1, the J call TRBJ1-4; D unresolved. The CDR3 has 15 amino acids. The V gene lost 0 bases and the J gene lost 0 bases, with 6 bases spanning the gap. CDR1 and CDR2 (germline): SGHRS, YFSETQ. The CDR3 is CASSLEGATNEKLFF. CDR3 DNA (partial): TGCGCCAGCAGCTTGGAAGGTGCAACTAATGAAAAA.